The T cell receptor beta chain under discussion was sequenced for a study of post-analysis software for immune sequencing data. Study outcomes and limitations: Four to six TRBV segments (TRBV5-6, TRBV5-1 and TRBV20-1 among them) occurred more frequently in patients than in controls.

Of note for this clonotype: What it binds is unknown.

This CDR3 is 19 amino acids long. Germline CDR1 and CDR2: LGHNA and YSLEER. Built from TCR beta cDNA, the libraries had unique molecular identifiers in them. TCRdb re-derived calls from the PCR reads in MiXCR, one entry per CDR3 protein. The sample yields around 770,000 distinct CDR3 sequences, around 42% seen once. The clonotype originates from a girl under 18 with multiple sclerosis. Sequencing was done on a sample of blood. This chain joins TRBV4-3 and TRBJ2-4; 7 positions agree with TRBD1. The last part of the DNA fits TRBJ2-7 better; the J call may be wrong. CDR3 nucleotides: TGCGCCAGCAGCCAAGATCTGATAGGTGAAACAGGGGTCCCCTACGAGCAGTACTTC. Translating gives CASSQDLIGETGVPYEQYF.